A selection of T cell receptor beta chains follows, all from one sample in a study of CD8 T cells in ankylosing spondylitis. TCRdb itself ran the 5' RACE reads through MiXCR, one entry per CDR3 protein. The repertoire includes more than 300,000 distinct CDR3 sequences, 6.5% to 10% of them detected once, and 13% to 15% sits in the top ten. The sample taken for sequencing was blood, either unsorted or a sorted T cell fraction (not recorded which). The origin of the receptors is a male donor with ankylosing spondylitis. The CDR3 runs from the conserved cysteine through the conserved F or W. A D gene is named only where the DNA matches it firmly. The size entry is marked missing in some rows and otherwise reads once, few, many or a size class.

>few|TRBV7-2|-|TRBJ2-6
CASSIHPGGANVLTF
TGTGCCAGCAGCATTCACCCAGGTGGGGCCAACGTCCTGACTTTC
>many|TRBV10-3|TRBD2|TRBJ2-3
CAIQREATDTQYF
TGTGCCATCCAGCGGGAGGCCACAGATACGCAGTATTTT
>many|TRBV10-3|TRBD1|TRBJ2-3
CAIRMDRGLDTQYF
TGTGCCATCAGGATGGACAGGGGTTTGGATACGCAGTATTTT
>many|TRBV9|-|TRBJ2-1
CASSVGPMNVDEQFF
TGTGCCAGCAGCGTAGGACCAATGAATGTGGATGAGCAGTTCTTC
>-|TRBV19|TRBD1|TRBJ1-5
CASSKTGGGNQPQHF
TGTGCCAGTAGCAAGACAGGGGGGGGCAATCAGCCCCAGCATTTT
>-|TRBV7-9|-|TRBJ2-2
CASSFRQAGELFF
TGTGCCAGCAGCTTCCGACAGGCCGGGGAGCTGTTTTTT
>-|TRBV6-6|-|TRBJ2-7
CASSSQDFYEQYF
TGTGCCAGCAGTTCTCAGGACTTTTACGAGCAGTACTTC
>-|TRBV27|-|TRBJ1-6
CASSLPGYDSPLHF
TGTGCCAGCAGTTTACCAGGGTACGATTCACCCCTCCACTTT
>many|TRBV6-1|-|TRBJ2-1
CASSLTSSSYNEQFF
TGTGCCAGCTCACTAACTAGTAGCTCCTACAATGAGCAGTTCTTC
>few|TRBV5-1|-|TRBJ1-1
CASSFGLDTEAFF
TGCGCCAGCAGCTTTGGTCTGGACACTGAAGCTTTCTTT
>few|TRBV19|-|TRBJ1-5
CASSISSNSNQPQHF
TGTGCCAGTAGTATATCTTCCAATAGCAATCAGCCCCAGCATTTT
>few|TRBV12-3/TRBV12-4|-|TRBJ2-4
CASSLAIRGPSIYF
TGTGCCAGCAGTTTAGCGATTCGAGGGCCATCGATTTACTTC
>-|TRBV5-1|-|TRBJ2-5
CASSFNGAQETQYF
TGCGCCAGCAGCTTCAATGGGGCCCAAGAGACCCAGTACTTC
>-|TRBV28|TRBD1|TRBJ1-1
CASSLWGGQMNTEAFF
TGTGCCAGCAGTTTATGGGGGGGACAGATGAACACTGAAGCTTTCTTT
>few|TRBV12-3/TRBV12-4|-|TRBJ2-7
CASSYPSAGFSYEQYF
TGTGCCAGCAGTTACCCGTCGGCGGGATTCTCCTACGAGCAGTACTTC